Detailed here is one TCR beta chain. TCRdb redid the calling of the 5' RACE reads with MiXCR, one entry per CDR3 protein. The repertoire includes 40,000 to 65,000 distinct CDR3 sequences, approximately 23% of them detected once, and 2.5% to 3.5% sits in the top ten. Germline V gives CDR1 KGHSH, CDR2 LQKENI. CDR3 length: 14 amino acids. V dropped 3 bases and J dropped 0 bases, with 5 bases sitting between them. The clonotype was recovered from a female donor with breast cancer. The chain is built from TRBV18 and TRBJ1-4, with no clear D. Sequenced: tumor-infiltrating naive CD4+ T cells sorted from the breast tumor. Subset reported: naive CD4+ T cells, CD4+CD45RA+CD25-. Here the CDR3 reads CASSPYTTNEKLFF. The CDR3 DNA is TGTGCCAGCTCACCGTATACAACTAATGAAAAACTGTTTTTT.